This T cell receptor beta chain was observed in a study of blood T cell repertoires in COVID-19. Study-level background: PBMCs, B-cell-depleted T cells, or T cells provided the cDNA or gDNA that made up the material.

Trimming removed 1 base from V and 6 bases from J; junction bases left unmatched: 6. The CDR3 is 14 residues long. CDR1 is SGHVS, CDR2 FNYEAQ, per germline. Sequencing used immunoSEQ multiplex PCR; TCRdb keeps in-frame clones, though not all of them. The profile shows a few hundred thousand clones, approximately 80% of them singletons. In terms of age and location, participants ranged from roughly 18 to 90 years and lived in about 25 US areas. Researchers sorted participants into cohorts using their self-reported clinical history. Sequencing was done on a sample of PBMCs or T cells enriched from blood (not recorded which). The V gene is TRBV7-6, the J gene TRBJ2-7; 7 nucleotides align to TRBD2. The source of this sequence is a man aged 40-50 years who had recovered from COVID-19. CDR3 sequence: CASSLGGSASEQYF. CDR3 in DNA: TGTGCCAGCAGCTTAGGCGGGAGTGCTAGCGAGCAGTACTTC.